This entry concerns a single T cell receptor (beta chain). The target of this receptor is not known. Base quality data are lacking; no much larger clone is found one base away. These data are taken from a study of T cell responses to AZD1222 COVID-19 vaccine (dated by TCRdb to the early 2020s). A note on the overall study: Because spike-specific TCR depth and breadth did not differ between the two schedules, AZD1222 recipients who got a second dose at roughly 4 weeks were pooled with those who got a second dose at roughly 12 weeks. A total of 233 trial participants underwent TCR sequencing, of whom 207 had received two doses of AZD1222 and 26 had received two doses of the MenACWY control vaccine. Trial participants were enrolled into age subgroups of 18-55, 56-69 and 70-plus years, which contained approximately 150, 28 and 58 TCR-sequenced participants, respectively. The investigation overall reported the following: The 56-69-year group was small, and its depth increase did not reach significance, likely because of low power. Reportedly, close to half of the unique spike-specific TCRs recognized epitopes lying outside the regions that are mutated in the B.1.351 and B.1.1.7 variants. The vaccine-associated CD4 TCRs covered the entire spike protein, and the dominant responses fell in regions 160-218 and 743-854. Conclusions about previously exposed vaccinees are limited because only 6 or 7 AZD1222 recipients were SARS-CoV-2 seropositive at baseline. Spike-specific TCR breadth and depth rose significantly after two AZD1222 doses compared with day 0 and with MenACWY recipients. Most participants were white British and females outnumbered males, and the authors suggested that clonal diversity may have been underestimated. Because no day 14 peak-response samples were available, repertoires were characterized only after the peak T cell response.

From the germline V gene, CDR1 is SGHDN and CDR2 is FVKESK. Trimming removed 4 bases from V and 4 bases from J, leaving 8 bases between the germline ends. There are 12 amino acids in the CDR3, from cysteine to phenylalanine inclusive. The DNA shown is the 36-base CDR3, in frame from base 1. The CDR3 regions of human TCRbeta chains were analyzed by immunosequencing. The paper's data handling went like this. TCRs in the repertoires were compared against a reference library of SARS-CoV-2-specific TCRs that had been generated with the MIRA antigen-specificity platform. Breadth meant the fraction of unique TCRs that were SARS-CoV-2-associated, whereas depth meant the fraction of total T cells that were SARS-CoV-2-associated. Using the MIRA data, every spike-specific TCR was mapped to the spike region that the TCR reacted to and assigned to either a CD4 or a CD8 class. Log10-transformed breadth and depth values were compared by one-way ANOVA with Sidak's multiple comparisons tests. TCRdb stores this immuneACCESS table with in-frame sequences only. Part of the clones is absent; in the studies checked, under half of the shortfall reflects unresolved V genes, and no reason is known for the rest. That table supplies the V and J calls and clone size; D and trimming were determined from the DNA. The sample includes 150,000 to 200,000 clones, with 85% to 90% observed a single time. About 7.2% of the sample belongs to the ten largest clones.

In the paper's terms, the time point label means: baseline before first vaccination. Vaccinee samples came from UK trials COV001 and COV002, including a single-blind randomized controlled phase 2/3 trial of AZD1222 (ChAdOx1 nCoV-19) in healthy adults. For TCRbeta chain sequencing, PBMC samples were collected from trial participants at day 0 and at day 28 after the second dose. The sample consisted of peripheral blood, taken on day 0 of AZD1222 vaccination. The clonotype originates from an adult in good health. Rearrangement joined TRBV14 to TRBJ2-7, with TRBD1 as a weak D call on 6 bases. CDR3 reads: CASSRTDYEQYF. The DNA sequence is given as TGTGCCAGCAGCCGGACAGATTACGAGCAGTACTTC.